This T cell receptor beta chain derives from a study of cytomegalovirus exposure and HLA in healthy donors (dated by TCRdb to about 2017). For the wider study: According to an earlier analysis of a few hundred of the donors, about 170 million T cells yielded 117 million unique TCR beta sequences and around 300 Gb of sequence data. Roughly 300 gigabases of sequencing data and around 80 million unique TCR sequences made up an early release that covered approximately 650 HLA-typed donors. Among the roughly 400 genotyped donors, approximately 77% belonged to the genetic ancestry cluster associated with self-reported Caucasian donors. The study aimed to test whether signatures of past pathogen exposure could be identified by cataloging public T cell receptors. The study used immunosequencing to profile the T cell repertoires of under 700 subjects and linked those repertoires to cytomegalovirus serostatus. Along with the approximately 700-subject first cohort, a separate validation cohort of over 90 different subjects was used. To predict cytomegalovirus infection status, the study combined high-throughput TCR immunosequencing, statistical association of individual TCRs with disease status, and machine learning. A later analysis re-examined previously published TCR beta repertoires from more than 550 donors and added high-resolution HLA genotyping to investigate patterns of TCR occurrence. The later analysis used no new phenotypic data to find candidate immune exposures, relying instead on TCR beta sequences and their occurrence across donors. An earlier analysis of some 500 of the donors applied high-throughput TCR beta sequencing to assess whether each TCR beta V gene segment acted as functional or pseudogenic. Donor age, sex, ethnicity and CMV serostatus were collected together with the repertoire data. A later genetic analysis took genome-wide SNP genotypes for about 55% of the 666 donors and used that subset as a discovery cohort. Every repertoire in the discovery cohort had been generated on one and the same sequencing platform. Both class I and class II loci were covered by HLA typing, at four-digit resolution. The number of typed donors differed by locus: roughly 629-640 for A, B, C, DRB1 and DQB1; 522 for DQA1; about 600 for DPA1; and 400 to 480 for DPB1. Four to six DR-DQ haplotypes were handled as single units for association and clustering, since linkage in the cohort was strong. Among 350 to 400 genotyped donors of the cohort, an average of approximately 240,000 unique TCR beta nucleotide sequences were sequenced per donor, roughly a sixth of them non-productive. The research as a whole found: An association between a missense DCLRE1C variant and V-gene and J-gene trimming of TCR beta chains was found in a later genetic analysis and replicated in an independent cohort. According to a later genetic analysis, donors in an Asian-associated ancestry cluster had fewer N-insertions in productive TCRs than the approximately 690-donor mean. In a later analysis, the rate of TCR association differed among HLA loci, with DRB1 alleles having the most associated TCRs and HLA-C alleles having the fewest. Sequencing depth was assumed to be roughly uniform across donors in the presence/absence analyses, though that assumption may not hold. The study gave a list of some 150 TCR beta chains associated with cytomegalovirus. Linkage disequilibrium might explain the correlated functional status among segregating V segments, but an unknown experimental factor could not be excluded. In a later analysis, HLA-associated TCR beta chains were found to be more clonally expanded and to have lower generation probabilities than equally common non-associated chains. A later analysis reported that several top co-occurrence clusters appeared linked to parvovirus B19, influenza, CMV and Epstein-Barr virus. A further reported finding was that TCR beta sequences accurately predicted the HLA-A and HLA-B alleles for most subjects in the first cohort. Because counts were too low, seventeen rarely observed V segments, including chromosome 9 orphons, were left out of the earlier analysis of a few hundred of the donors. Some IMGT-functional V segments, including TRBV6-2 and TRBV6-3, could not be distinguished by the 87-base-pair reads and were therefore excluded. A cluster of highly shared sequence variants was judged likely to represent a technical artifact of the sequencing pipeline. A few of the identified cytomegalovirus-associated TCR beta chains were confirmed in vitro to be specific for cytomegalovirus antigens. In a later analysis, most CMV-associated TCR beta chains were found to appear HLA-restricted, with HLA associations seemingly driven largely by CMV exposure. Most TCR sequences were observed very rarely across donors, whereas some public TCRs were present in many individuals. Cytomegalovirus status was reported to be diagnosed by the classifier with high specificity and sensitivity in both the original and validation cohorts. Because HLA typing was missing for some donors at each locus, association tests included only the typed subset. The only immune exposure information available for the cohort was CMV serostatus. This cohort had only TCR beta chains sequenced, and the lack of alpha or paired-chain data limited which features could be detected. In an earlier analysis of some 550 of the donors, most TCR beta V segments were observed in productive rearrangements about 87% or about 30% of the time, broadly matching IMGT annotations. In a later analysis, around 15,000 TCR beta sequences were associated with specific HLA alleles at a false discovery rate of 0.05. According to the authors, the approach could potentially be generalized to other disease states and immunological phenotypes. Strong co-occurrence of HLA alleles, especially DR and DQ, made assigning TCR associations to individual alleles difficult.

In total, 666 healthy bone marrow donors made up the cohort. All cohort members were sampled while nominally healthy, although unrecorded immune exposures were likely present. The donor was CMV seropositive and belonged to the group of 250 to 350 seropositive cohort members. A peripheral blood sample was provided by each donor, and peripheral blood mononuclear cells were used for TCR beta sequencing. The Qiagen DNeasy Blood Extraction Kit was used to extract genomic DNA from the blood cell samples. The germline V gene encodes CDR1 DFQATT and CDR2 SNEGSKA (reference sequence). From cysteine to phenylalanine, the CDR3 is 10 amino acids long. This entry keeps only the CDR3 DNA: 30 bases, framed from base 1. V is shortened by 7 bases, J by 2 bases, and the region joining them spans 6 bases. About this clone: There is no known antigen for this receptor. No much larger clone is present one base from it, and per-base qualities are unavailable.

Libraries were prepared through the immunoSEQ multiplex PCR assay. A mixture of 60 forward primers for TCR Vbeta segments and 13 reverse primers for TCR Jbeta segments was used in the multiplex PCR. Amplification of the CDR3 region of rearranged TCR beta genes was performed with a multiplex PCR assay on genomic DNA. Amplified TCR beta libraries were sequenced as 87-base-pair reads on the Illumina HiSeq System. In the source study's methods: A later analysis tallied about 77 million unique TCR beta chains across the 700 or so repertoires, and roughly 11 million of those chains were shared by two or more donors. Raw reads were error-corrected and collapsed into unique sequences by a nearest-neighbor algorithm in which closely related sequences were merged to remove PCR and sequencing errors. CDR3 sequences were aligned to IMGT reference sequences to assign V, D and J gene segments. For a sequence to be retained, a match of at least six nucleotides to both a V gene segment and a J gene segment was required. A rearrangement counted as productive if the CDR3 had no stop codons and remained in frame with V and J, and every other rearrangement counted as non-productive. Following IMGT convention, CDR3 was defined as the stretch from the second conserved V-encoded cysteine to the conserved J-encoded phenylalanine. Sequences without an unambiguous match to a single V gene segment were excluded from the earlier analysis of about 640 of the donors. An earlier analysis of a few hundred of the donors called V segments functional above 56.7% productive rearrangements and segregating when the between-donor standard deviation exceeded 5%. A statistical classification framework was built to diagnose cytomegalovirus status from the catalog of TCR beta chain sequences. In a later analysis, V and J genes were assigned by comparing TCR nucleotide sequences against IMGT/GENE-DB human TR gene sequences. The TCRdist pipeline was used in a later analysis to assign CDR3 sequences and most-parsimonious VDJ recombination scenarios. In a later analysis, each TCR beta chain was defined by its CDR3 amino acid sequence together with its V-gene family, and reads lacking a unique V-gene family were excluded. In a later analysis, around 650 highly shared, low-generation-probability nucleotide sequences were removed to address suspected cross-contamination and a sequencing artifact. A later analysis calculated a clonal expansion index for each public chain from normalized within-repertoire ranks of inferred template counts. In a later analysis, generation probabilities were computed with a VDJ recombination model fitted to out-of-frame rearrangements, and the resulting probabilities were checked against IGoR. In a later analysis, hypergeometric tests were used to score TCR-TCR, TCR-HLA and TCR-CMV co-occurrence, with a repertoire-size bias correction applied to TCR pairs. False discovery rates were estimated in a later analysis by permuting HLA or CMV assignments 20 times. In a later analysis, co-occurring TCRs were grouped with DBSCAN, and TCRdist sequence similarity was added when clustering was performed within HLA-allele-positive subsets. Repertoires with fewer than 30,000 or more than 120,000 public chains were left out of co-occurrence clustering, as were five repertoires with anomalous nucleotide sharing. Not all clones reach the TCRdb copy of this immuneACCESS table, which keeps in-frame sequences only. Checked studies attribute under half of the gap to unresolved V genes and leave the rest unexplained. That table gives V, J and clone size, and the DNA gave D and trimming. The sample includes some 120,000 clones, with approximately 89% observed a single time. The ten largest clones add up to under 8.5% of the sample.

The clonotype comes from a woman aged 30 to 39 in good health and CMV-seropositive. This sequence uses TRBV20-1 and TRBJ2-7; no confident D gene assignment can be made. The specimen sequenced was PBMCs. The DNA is TGCAGTGATGGCCCCTACGAGCAGTACTTC. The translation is CSDGPYEQYF.